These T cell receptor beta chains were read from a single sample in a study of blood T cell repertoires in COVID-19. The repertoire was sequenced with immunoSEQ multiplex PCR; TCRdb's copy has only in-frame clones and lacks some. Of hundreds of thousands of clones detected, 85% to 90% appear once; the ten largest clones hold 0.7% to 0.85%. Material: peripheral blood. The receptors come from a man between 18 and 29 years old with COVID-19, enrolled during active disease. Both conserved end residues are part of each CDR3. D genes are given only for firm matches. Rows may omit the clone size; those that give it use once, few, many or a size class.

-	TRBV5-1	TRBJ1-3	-	CASSPGSGNTIYF	TGCGCCAGTTCCCCAGGCTCTGGAAACACCATATATTTT
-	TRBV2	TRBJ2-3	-	CASSETQMGHPGADTQYF	TGTGCCAGCAGTGAGACCCAAATGGGTCACCCAGGGGCAGATACGCAGTATTTT
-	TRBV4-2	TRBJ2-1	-	CASSQEVGYEQFF	TGTGCCAGCAGCCAAGAAGTTGGCTATGAGCAGTTCTTC
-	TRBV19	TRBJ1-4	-	CASSLFRGLGEKLFF	TGTGCCAGTAGCCTATTCCGAGGGCTCGGGGAAAAACTGTTTTTT
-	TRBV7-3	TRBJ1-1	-	CASSRDKYTEAFF	TGTGCCAGCAGCCGAGATAAGTACACTGAAGCTTTCTTT
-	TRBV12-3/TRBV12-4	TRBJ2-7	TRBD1	CASSVGQTYEQYF	TGTGCCAGCAGTGTGGGACAGACCTACGAGCAGTACTTC
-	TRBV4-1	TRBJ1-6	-	CASSQDGRGGSPLHF	TGCGCCAGCAGCCAAGACGGGAGGGGCGGTTCACCCCTCCACTTT
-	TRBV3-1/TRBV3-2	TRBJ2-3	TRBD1	CASSIEGGRDTDTQYF	TGTGCCAGCAGCATCGAAGGGGGCCGGGACACAGATACGCAGTATTTT
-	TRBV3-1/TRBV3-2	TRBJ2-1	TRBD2	CASSQFPGLAYNEQFF	TGTGCCAGCAGCCAGTTCCCGGGACTAGCTTACAATGAGCAGTTCTTC
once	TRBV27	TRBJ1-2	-	CASSLSYREFDGYTF	TGTGCCAGCAGTTTATCATACAGGGAATTCGATGGCTACACCTTC
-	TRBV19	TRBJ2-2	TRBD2	CASFGLAAGELFF	TGTGCCAGTTTCGGACTAGCGGCCGGGGAGCTGTTTTTT
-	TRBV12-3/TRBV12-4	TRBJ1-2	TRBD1	CASRDDRGYGYTF	TGTGCCAGCAGGGACGACAGGGGCTATGGCTACACCTTC
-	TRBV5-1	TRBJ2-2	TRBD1	CASSLNPGQGGTGELFF	TGCGCCAGCAGCTTGAATCCGGGACAGGGTGGCACCGGGGAGCTGTTTTTT
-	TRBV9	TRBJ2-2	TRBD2	CASSVSGRALTGELFF	TGTGCCAGCAGCGTTAGCGGGAGGGCCCTCACCGGGGAGCTGTTTTTT
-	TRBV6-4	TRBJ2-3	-	CASSDSKSTTDTQYF	TGTGCCAGCAGTGACTCGAAGTCTACCACAGATACGCAGTATTTT
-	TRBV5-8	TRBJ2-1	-	CASRSRDNYNEQFF	TGTGCCAGCAGATCCCGGGACAATTACAATGAGCAGTTCTTC
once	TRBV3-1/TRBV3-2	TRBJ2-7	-	CASSPDWAYEQYF	TGTGCCAGCAGCCCGGACTGGGCCTACGAGCAGTACTTC
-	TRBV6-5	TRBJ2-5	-	CASCQYQETQYF	TGTGCCAGCTGCCAGTACCAAGAGACCCAGTACTTC
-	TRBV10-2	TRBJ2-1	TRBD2	CASSQDTVAGGGEQFF	TGCGCCAGCAGTCAGGATACTGTAGCGGGGGGGGGTGAGCAGTTCTTC
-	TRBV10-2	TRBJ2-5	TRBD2	CASSLTGGPEETQYF	TGCGCCAGCAGTTTGACGGGAGGGCCGGAAGAGACCCAGTACTTC
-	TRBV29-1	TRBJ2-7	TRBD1	CSVLAGTGGYEQYF	TGCAGCGTACTCGCCGGGACAGGGGGCTACGAGCAGTACTTC
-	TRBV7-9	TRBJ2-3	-	CASSLRQSTDTQYF	TGTGCCAGCAGCTTACGACAGTCCACAGATACGCAGTATTTT
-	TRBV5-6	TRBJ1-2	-	CASSSLRYGYTF	TGTGCCAGCAGCTCGCTACGATATGGCTACACCTTC
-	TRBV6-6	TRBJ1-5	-	CASSYEGAQPQHF	TGTGCCAGCAGTTACGAGGGAGCTCAGCCCCAGCATTTT
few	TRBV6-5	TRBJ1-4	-	CASSYRGLNEKLFF	TGTGCCAGCAGTTACAGGGGCCTCAATGAAAAACTGTTTTTT
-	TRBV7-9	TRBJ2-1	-	CASSFRESYNEQFF	TGTGCCAGCAGCTTCAGGGAATCCTACAATGAGCAGTTCTTC
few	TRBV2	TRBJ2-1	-	CASSDASLYYNEQFF	TGTGCCAGCAGTGATGCCTCACTATATTACAATGAGCAGTTCTTC
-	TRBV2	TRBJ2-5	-	CASSEGGPQYF	TGTGCCAGCAGTGAAGGGGGCCCCCAGTACTTC
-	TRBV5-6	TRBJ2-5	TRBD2	CASSLLSGRAGETQYF	TGTGCCAGCAGCTTGCTTAGCGGGAGGGCCGGCGAGACCCAGTACTTC
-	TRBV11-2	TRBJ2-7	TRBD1	CASSWRIRGQGANEQYF	TGTGCCAGCAGCTGGCGTATACGGGGACAGGGGGCTAACGAGCAGTACTTC
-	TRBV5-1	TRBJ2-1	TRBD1	CASSSGTGASSYNEQFF	TGCGCCAGCAGCTCCGGGACAGGGGCCAGCTCCTACAATGAGCAGTTCTTC
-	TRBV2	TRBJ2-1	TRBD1	CASSPGTGGDEQFF	TGTGCCAGCAGTCCCGGGACAGGGGGCGATGAGCAGTTCTTC
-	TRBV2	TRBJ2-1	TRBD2	CASVRLAANNEQFF	TGTGCCAGCGTCAGACTAGCGGCGAACAATGAGCAGTTCTTC
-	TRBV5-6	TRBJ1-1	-	CASSQGLNTEAFF	TGTGCCAGCAGCCAGGGCCTAAACACTGAAGCTTTCTTT
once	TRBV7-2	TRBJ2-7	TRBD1	CASSVTGVLSYEQYF	TGTGCCAGCAGCGTGACAGGGGTCCTCTCCTACGAGCAGTACTTC
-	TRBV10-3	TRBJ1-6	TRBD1	CAISESQGDNSPLHF	TGTGCCATCAGTGAGTCACAGGGGGATAATTCACCCCTCCACTTT
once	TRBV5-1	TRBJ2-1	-	CASNPVVGGGYNEQFF	TGCGCCAGCAACCCCGTGGTCGGGGGTGGGTACAATGAGCAGTTCTTC
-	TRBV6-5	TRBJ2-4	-	CASSRGDKNIQYF	TGTGCCAGCAGTAGGGGTGACAAAAACATTCAGTACTTC
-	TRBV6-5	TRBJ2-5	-	CASSYSPTSAETQYF	TGTGCCAGCAGTTACTCGCCTACTAGTGCAGAGACCCAGTACTTC
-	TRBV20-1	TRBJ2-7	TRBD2	CSASPDTSGYEQYF	TGCAGTGCTAGTCCGGATACTAGCGGCTACGAGCAGTACTTC
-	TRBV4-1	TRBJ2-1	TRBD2	CASSEGLAGVTYNEQFF	TGCGCCAGCAGCGAGGGGTTAGCGGGAGTCACCTACAATGAGCAGTTCTTC
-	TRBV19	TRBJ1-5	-	CASSGRGGFNQPQHF	TGTGCCAGTAGTGGCCGGGGGGGGTTCAATCAGCCCCAGCATTTT
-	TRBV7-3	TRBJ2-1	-	CASSHSGHEQFF	TGTGCCAGCAGTCACTCGGGACACGAGCAGTTCTTC
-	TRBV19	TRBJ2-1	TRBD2	CASSILSGLGLNEQFF	TGTGCCAGTAGTATATTGTCCGGACTAGGGCTCAATGAGCAGTTCTTC
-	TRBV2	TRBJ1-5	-	CASSTGGNQPQHF	TGTGCCAGCAGTACGGGGGGAAATCAGCCCCAGCATTTT